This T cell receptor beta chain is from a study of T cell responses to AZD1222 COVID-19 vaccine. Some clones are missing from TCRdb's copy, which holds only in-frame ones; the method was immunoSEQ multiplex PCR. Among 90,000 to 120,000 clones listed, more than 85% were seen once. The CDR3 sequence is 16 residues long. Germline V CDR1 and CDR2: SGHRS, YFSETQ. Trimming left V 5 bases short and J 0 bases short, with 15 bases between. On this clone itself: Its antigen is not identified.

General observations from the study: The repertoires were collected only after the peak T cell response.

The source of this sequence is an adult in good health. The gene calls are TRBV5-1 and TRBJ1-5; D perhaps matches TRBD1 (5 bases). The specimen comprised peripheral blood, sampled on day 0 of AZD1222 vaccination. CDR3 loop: CASRSGRNNSNQPQHF. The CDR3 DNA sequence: TGCGCCAGCAGATCGGGACGGAATAATAGCAATCAGCCCCAGCATTTT.